This T cell receptor beta chain originates from a study of blood T cells in healthy people across ages. Broader study findings: Because donor CMV status was unknown, expanded clonotype changes were possibly confounded. Older individuals had lower TCR beta diversity per million T cells (the decline was roughly linear).

Together with a sample-barcoded 5' primer, a J-beta primer mix was included in a second PCR lasting 7 to 11 cycles. Using its own MiXCR run on the 5' RACE reads, TCRdb lists one record per CDR3 protein. This table has about 1.8 million distinct CDR3 sequences, roughly 49% appearing once. CDR1 and CDR2 from the germline V gene are MNHEY and SMNVEV (reference sequence). The CDR3 extends over 18 amino acids. V was clipped by 1 base and J by 3 bases; unmatched bases: 11. With respect to this clonotype: The antigen is undetermined.

Sequencing was done on a sample of blood. The chain carries TRBV27 and TRBJ2-1, with 8 bases aligning to TRBD1. The receptor was isolated from a woman aged 40 to 50 in good health. The chain's CDR3 is CASSLLGQDNFFYNEQFF. CDR3 sequence (DNA): TGTGCCAGCAGTTTATTGGGACAGGACAACTTTTTCTACAATGAGCAGTTCTTC.